This TCR beta chain was captured in a study of beta chain features in type 1 diabetes. The wider study: Roughly 98 million sorted cells were examined across all samples. Study-wide results and caveats: PCR might favor shorter templates, but any such skew would affect patients and controls equally. TCRB CDR3s were moderately but significantly shorter in Type 1 diabetes patients in all four CD4+ subsets.

The germline gives CDR1 KGHSH, CDR2 LQKENI. There are 14 residues in the CDR3. The V and J ends lost 1 base and 5 bases respectively, with 10 bases between them. Every isolated RNA sample was fully reverse transcribed, so sequencing captured expressed TCRB transcripts. TCRdb's table, derived via immunoSEQ multiplex PCR, lists solely in-frame clones and lacks some. The data show about 150,000 clones, about a tenth seen once. As concerns this clone: Its specificity is not known.

The origin of this receptor is a man aged 25 to 40 with type 1 diabetes. Material: central memory CD4+ T cells from blood. The chain employs TRBV18 and TRBJ2-3; a possible D gene is TRBD2 (5 bases). The CDR3 sequence: CASSPLARRDTQYF. In DNA, the CDR3 is TGTGCCAGCTCACCACTAGCGCGACGAGATACGCAGTATTTT.